A single sample is the source of the 6 T cell receptor beta chains below, sequenced in a study of cytomegalovirus exposure and HLA in healthy donors. Method: immunoSEQ multiplex PCR; TCRdb's copy keeps in-frame clones and lacks some. Seen here are 150,000 to 200,000 clones, more than 75% observed once, and the top ten hold under 3%. Sequencing was performed on PBMCs. These receptors were collected from a man aged 18 to 30 in good health and CMV-seronegative.

The chain recombines TRBV27 with TRBJ2-1, with TRBD2 matching over 9 bases. Germline values: CDR1 MNHEY, CDR2 SMNVEV (reference sequence). J gave up 7 bases and V 3 bases, and 10 bases lay outside the gene matches. The CDR3 contains 16 residues. CDR3 sequence: CASSFRVAGAWNEQFF. The CDR3 DNA sequence: TGTGCCAGCAGTTTTCGGGTAGCGGGAGCGTGGAATGAGCAGTTCTTC.

The chain links TRBV7-9 to TRBJ2-1; possibly TRBD1 for D (5 bases). The length of the CDR3 is 14 residues. V shed 11 bases and J shed 0 bases, with 14 bases lying between them. CDR1 SEHNR and CDR2 FQNEAQ come from the germline V gene (reference sequence). The CDR3, as DNA: TGTGCCGTAAACAGGCCTAGCTCCTACAATGAGCAGTTCTTC. Protein product: CAVNRPSSYNEQFF.

The CDR3 DNA reads TGCGCCAGCAGCGAACAGGGGGTCCACGAGCAGTACTTC. Translation gives CASSEQGVHEQYF. This chain links TRBV10-1 with TRBJ2-7; 8 positions match TRBD1. CDR1 is WNHNN, CDR2 SYGVQD, per germline (reference sequence). The trim removed 6 bases at V and 5 bases at J, leaving 6 bases unmatched. The CDR3 totals 13 residues.

The chain recombines TRBV18 with TRBJ1-4; D is unclear. The germline V gene encodes CDR1 KGHSH and CDR2 LQKENI. The V gene lost 6 bases and the J gene lost 8 bases, with 13 bases spanning the gap. The CDR3 is made up of 13 amino acids. Written as DNA, the CDR3 is TGTGCCAGCTCCCGACCGACTCTAGAAAAACTGTTTTTT. Translated: CASSRPTLEKLFF. Full variable domain (remainder filled in from reference TRBV18 and TRBJ1-4): NAGVMQNPRHLVRRRGQEARLRCSPMKGHSHVYWYRQLPEEGLKFMVYLQKENIIDESGMPKERFSAEFPKEGPSILRIQQVVRGDSAAYFCASSRPTLEKLFFGSGTQLSVL.

This clone has just one count. The J gene is TRBJ2-5, the V gene TRBV14, with TRBD1 matching over 9 bases. J lost 5 bases, V lost 0 bases, and 4 bases had no gene match. Germline V lookup: CDR1 SGHDN, CDR2 FVKESK. The CDR3 consists of 15 residues. This chain's CDR3 is CASSQDSGQGETQYF. The CDR3 coding sequence is TGTGCCAGCAGCCAAGACTCGGGACAGGGCGAGACCCAGTACTTC.

In DNA form, the CDR3 reads TGTGCCAGCAGGGACAGGGGGAGTTACGAGCAGTACTTC. It is translated as CASRDRGSYEQYF. V is TRBV25-1 and J is TRBJ2-7; TRBD1 agrees at 10 bases. Germline values: CDR1 MGHDK, CDR2 SYGVNS. The CDR3 runs 13 residues. V dropped 6 bases and J dropped 4; count of bases not matched to a gene: 3.